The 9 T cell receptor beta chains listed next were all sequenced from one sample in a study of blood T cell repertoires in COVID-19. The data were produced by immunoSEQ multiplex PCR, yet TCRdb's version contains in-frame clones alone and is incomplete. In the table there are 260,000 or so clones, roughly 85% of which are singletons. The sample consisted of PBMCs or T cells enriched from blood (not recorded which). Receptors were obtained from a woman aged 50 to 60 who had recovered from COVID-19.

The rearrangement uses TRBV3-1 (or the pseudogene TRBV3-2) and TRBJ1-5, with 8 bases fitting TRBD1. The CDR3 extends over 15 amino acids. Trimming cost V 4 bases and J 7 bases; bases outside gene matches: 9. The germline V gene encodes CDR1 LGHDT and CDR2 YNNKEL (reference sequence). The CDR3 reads CASSPSRQGRQPQHF. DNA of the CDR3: TGTGCCAGCAGCCCTTCGAGACAGGGGCGCCAGCCCCAGCATTTT.

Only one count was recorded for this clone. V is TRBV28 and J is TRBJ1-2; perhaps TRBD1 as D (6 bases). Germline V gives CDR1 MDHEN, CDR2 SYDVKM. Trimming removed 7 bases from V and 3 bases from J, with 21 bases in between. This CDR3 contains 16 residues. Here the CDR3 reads CASIQTGPGTDYGYTF. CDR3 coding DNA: TGTGCCAGCATTCAGACAGGACCCGGTACGGACTATGGCTACACCTTC.

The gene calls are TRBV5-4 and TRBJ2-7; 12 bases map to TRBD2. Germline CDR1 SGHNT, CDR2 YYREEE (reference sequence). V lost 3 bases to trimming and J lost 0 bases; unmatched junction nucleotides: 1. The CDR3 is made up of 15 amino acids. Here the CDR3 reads CASSSTSGSSYEQYF. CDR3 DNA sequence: TGTGCCAGCAGCTCGACTAGCGGGAGCTCCTACGAGCAGTACTTC.

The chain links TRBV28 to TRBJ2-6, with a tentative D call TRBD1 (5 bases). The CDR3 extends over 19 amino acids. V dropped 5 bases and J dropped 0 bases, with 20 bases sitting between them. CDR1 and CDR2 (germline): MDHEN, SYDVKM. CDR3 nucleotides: TGTGCCAGCAGTATACCAGGGTTCTCAATCATCTCTGGGGCCAACGTCCTGACTTTC. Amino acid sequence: CASSIPGFSIISGANVLTF.

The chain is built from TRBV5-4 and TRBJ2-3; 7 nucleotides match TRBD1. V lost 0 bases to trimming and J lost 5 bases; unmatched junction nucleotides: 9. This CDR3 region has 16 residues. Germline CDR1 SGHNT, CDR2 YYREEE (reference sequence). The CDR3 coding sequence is TGTGCCAGCAGCTTGGCCCGACAGGGCCGTGGAGATACGCAGTATTTT. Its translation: CASSLARQGRGDTQYF.

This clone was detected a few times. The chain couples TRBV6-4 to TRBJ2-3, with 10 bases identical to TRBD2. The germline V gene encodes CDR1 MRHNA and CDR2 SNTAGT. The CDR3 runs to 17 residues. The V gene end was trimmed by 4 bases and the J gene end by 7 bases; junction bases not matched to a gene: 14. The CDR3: CASSALPLAGGVHTQYF. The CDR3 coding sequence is TGTGCCAGCAGTGCCCTCCCTTTAGCGGGGGGAGTACATACGCAGTATTTT.

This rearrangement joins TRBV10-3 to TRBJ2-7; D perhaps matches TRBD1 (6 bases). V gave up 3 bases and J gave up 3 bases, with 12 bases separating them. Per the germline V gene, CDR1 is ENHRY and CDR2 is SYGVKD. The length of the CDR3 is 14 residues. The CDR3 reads CAISDGLQGYEQYF. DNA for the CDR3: TGTGCCATCAGTGATGGATTACAGGGCTACGAGCAGTACTTC.

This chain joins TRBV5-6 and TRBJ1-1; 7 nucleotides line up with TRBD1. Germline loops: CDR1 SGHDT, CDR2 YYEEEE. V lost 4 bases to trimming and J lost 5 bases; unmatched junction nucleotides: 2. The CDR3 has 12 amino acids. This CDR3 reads CASSVTGTEAFF. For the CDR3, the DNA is TGTGCCAGCAGCGTGACAGGGACTGAAGCTTTCTTT.

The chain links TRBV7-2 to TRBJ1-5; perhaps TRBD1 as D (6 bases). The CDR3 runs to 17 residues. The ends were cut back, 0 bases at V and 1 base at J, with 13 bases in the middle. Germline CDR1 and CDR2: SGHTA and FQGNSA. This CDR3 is CASSLALQGISNQPQHF. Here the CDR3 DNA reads TGTGCCAGCAGCTTAGCGTTGCAGGGGATCAGCAATCAGCCCCAGCATTTT.